These 22 T cell receptor beta chains came from one sample sequenced in a study of shared clonotypes between healthy human individuals. Produced via immunoSEQ multiplex PCR; TCRdb's table is partial and in-frame only. The sample lists 730,000 or so clones; about two thirds were seen once. The specimen sequenced was memory CD4+ T cells sorted from blood. Subset meaning: CD45RA-negative fraction. The receptors were sampled from a woman in her twenties or thirties in good health.

This clone has only one observation. V usage is TRBV27 and J usage is TRBJ2-1; 8 bases match TRBD1. The CDR3 consists of 16 residues. The J segment lost 6 bases and the V segment lost 5 bases, leaving 12 bases of the junction unmatched. Germline V gene sequence: CDR1 MNHEY, CDR2 SMNVEV (reference sequence). Written as DNA, the CDR3 is TGTGCCAGCAGTATTGGACAGGGAATTTGGTCCAATGAGCAGTTCTTC. Translation: CASSIGQGIWSNEQFF.

The rearrangement links TRBV18 to TRBJ2-2, with 7 bases identical to TRBD1. The CDR3 is 14 residues long. With 3 bases clipped from V and 6 bases from J, the junction kept 4 bases outside the gene matches. Germline CDR1 is KGHSH and CDR2 is LQKENI. The CDR3 DNA is TGTGCCAGCTCACCGAACAGGGGCCCCGGGGAGCTGTTTTTT. Translated, it gives CASSPNRGPGELFF.

The rearrangement links TRBV28 to TRBJ1-1, with 7 bases that match TRBD1. Trimming took 5 bases from V and 8 from J; bases not matched to a gene: 8. The germline CDR1 and CDR2 sequences are MDHEN and SYDVKM. This CDR3 has 13 residues. The CDR3 DNA reads TGTGCCAGCAGTCTCCCGGACAGGAGGGAAGCTTTCTTT. As protein: CASSLPDRREAFF.

The CDR3 loop reads CASSLRRGVYGYTF. CDR3 sequence (DNA): TGTGCCAGCAGTCTTAGGAGGGGTGTGTATGGCTACACCTTC. The genes are TRBV27 and TRBJ1-2; TRBD1 might be the D (5 bases). The germline V gene encodes CDR1 MNHEY and CDR2 SMNVEV (reference sequence). The CDR3 has 14 amino acids. V was pared by 5 bases and J by 5 bases, with 15 bases between.

The rearrangement uses TRBV4-2 and TRBJ2-5; TRBD2 matches at 9 bases. The V segment lost 1 base and the J segment 1 base; nucleotides outside the gene matches: 10. The CDR3 is 18 residues long. Germline V gives CDR1 LGHNA, CDR2 YNFKEQ. The CDR3 reads CASSQVLAGGPSQETQYF. The CDR3 coding sequence is TGTGCCAGCAGCCAAGTTCTTGCGGGAGGGCCTAGCCAAGAGACCCAGTACTTC.

The V and J genes are TRBV19 and TRBJ2-7; 8 bases fit TRBD1. This CDR3 comprises 17 residues. Germline-derived CDR1 and CDR2 are LNHDA and SQIVND (reference sequence). V lost 2 bases and J lost 6; bases outside the gene matches: 15. The CDR3 loop is CASSIPSTGTGTREQYF. The CDR3 DNA is TGTGCCAGTAGTATACCTTCTACCGGGACAGGTACCCGCGAGCAGTACTTC.

This clone was seen only a few times. J is TRBJ2-7 and V is TRBV5-5; D unresolved. The germline V gene encodes CDR1 SGHKS and CDR2 YYEKEE (reference sequence). Trimming stripped 6 bases from V and 2 bases from J, with 18 bases between. The CDR3 is 15 amino acids. The CDR3 region is CASILGTTRAYEQYF. The CDR3 DNA is TGTGCCAGCATCCTGGGAACCACTCGAGCCTACGAGCAGTACTTC.

V gene TRBV5-1 combines with J gene TRBJ1-2; possibly TRBD1 for D (6 bases). The CDR3 is 13 residues long. CDR1 is SGHRS and CDR2 is YFSETQ in the germline V gene. The germline V and J ends were trimmed by 5 bases and 10 bases, with 18 bases remaining between them. The CDR3 reads CASSFGGSRDYTF. The CDR3 DNA sequence: TGCGCCAGCAGTTTCGGGGGCTCCAGGGACTACACCTTC.

The rearrangement joins TRBV11-2 to TRBJ2-7; TRBD2 matches at 9 bases. Germline V gene sequence: CDR1 SGHAT, CDR2 FQNNGV. Trimming removed 8 bases from V and 5 bases from J; junction bases left unmatched: 4. The CDR3 loop spans 12 amino acids. The CDR3 reads CASGSGSDEQYF. The CDR3 DNA reads TGTGCCAGCGGTAGCGGGAGCGACGAGCAGTACTTC.

This clone was seen a single time. Other DNA sequences from this sample encode an identical CDR3 as well. The rearrangement joins TRBV7-9 to TRBJ2-5; D gene unclear. This CDR3 has 11 residues. The V gene's germline CDR1 is SEHNR and CDR2 FQNEAQ (reference sequence). V was trimmed by 5 bases and J by 4 bases, leaving 5 bases between them. The CDR3 spells CASSPGETQYF. The CDR3 coding sequence is TGTGCCAGCAGCCCGGGAGAGACCCAGTACTTC. The variable domain in full, completed from reference TRBV7-9 and TRBJ2-5, reads DTGVSQNPRHKITKRGQNVTFRCDPISEHNRLYWYRQTLGQGPEFLTYFQNEAQLEKSRLLSDRFSAERPKGSFSTLEIQRTEQGDSAMYLCASSPGETQYFGPGTRLLVL.

Turning to this clone: A read error likely explains this, since a far larger clone differs by one base. Other DNA sequences within the sample encode an identical CDR3. This rearrangement joins TRBV7-3 to TRBJ2-5; D is undetermined. The CDR3 has 16 amino acids. V dropped 4 bases and J dropped 6 bases, with 21 bases sitting between them. Germline V gives CDR1 SGHTA, CDR2 FQGTGA. The CDR3 spells CASSSSGPPGGKTQYF. CDR3 coding DNA: TGTGCCAGCAGCTCCTCCGGACCCCCCGGTGGAAAGACCCAGTACTTC. Together with reference TRBV7-3 and TRBJ2-5, the CDR3 gives the full variable domain: GAGVSQTPSNKVTEKGKYVELRCDPISGHTALYWYRQSLGQGPEFLIYFQGTGAADDSGLPNDRFFAVRPEGSVSTLKIQRTERGDSAVYLCASSSSGPPGGKTQYFGPGTRLLVL.

The rearrangement links TRBV28 to TRBJ1-3; D call uncertain. The CDR3 runs 15 residues. The V end lost 5 bases, the J end lost 4 bases, and 15 bases lay between the germline ends. CDR1 is MDHEN and CDR2 is SYDVKM in the germline V gene. Written as DNA, the CDR3 is TGTGCCAGCAGTCCCCTCGGACTGCAAGGAAACACCATATATTTT. Its translation: CASSPLGLQGNTIYF.

This chain uses TRBV7-3 with TRBJ2-1, with 7 bases aligning to TRBD2. CDR1 SGHTA and CDR2 FQGTGA come from the germline V gene. The CDR3 loop spans 16 amino acids. After removal of 5 bases from V and 9 bases from J, the junction contained 16 bases not matched to a gene. The CDR3 protein is CASSPGGSPLYGEQFF. In nucleotides, the CDR3 is TGTGCCAGCAGCCCGGGGGGTAGCCCCCTCTACGGTGAGCAGTTCTTC. The variable domain in full, with the rest retrieved from reference TRBV7-3 and TRBJ2-1, is GAGVSQTPSNKVTEKGKYVELRCDPISGHTALYWYRQSLGQGPEFLIYFQGTGAADDSGLPNDRFFAVRPEGSVSTLKIQRTERGDSAVYLCASSPGGSPLYGEQFFGPGTRLTVL.

CDR3 nucleotides: TGTGCCAGCAGGCGGACAGGGTCCTACGAGCAGTACTTC. Protein: CASRRTGSYEQYF. The chain is built from TRBV27 and TRBJ2-7, with 8 bases lining up with TRBD1. V trimming: 6 bases; J trimming: 1 base; junction bases outside the gene matches: 2. The germline V gene encodes CDR1 MNHEY and CDR2 SMNVEV (reference sequence). This CDR3 spans 13 amino acids.

This clone showed up just once. Other DNA sequences within the sample encode an identical CDR3. This chain joins TRBV18 and TRBJ2-7, with 8 bases identical to TRBD1. CDR1 and CDR2 (germline): KGHSH, LQKENI. The V gene end was trimmed by 3 bases and the J gene end by 2 bases; junction bases not matched to a gene: 3. The CDR3 length is 14 residues. CDR3 sequence: CASSPGQGTYEQYF. For the CDR3, the DNA is TGTGCCAGCTCACCCGGACAGGGCACCTACGAGCAGTACTTC. Using reference TRBV18 and TRBJ2-7 for the parts outside the CDR3, the full variable domain is NAGVMQNPRHLVRRRGQEARLRCSPMKGHSHVYWYRQLPEEGLKFMVYLQKENIIDESGMPKERFSAEFPKEGPSILRIQQVVRGDSAAYFCASSPGQGTYEQYFGPGTRLTVT.

This chain uses TRBV25-1 with TRBJ2-3; D remains unclear. Trimming stripped 3 bases from V and 0 bases from J, with 10 bases between. This CDR3 comprises 15 residues. Germline CDR1 MGHDK, CDR2 SYGVNS. CDR3: CASSEARPSTDTQYF. The CDR3 DNA is TGTGCCAGCAGTGAGGCGAGACCGAGCACAGATACGCAGTATTTT.

The chain combines TRBV14 with TRBJ2-5; the D is unclear. Germline V gene sequence: CDR1 SGHDN, CDR2 FVKESK. V lost 0 bases to trimming and J lost 6 bases, with 11 bases between them. The CDR3 has 14 amino acids. CDR3 nucleotide sequence: TGTGCCAGCAGCCAAGATTGGGCCACCAAGACCCAGTACTTC. Its protein is CASSQDWATKTQYF.

The chain employs TRBV19 and TRBJ2-7; TRBD2 aligns across 8 bases. This CDR3 comprises 14 residues. The J segment lost 3 bases and the V segment lost 6 bases, leaving 7 bases of the junction unmatched. CDR1 and CDR2 from the germline V gene are LNHDA and SQIVND (reference sequence). CDR3 in amino acids: CASSGGGQNYEQYF. The DNA of the CDR3 is TGTGCCAGTAGCGGGGGGGGTCAGAACTACGAGCAGTACTTC.

The CDR3, as DNA: TGTGCCAGTTCTCCTGCTGGATATGACGAGCAGTACTTC. Its protein product is CASSPAGYDEQYF. The chain joins TRBV19 to TRBJ2-7; D not resolved. V lost 8 bases to trimming and J lost 5 bases, with 16 bases between them. CDR1 is LNHDA, CDR2 SQIVND, per germline (reference sequence). The CDR3 extends over 13 amino acids.

The chain has TRBV7-9 and TRBJ1-1, with a possible D match to TRBD1 (6 bases). The CDR3 length is 16 residues. V lost 5 bases and J lost 1, with 17 bases in between. Germline V gene data show CDR1 as SEHNR and CDR2 as FQNEAQ (reference sequence). The CDR3 DNA reads TGTGCCAGCAGCCGAACCCTGACAGGACCGAACACTGAAGCTTTCTTT. Its translation is CASSRTLTGPNTEAFF.

Concerning this clone itself: This sequence may be a read error, since a much larger clone differs from it by one base. The chain has TRBV2 and TRBJ2-7; possibly TRBD1 for D (5 bases). CDR1 is SNHLY, CDR2 FYNNEI, per germline. The CDR3 is 12 amino acids. This CDR3 reads CASSGQGYGQYF. DNA of the CDR3: TGTGCCAGCAGTGGGCAGGGATACGGGCAGTACTTC.

The chain combines TRBV2 with TRBJ2-2; the D gene is possibly TRBD1 (5 bases). From germline, CDR1 is SNHLY and CDR2 FYNNEI. CDR3 length equals 11 residues. V was pared by 11 bases and J by 4 bases, with 8 bases between. CDR3 sequence reads: CAGARTGELFF. CDR3 DNA: TGTGCCGGGGCCCGCACCGGGGAGCTGTTTTTT.